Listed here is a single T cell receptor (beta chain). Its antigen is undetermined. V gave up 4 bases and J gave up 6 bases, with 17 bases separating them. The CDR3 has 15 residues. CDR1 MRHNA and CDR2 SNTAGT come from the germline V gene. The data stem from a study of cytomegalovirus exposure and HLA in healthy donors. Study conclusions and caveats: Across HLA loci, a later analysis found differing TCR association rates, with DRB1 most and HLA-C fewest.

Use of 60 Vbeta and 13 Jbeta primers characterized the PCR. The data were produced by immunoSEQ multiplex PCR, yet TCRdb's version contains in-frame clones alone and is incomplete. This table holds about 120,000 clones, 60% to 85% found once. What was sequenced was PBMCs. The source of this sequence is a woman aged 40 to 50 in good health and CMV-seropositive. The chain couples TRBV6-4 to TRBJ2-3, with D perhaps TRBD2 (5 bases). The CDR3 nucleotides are TGTGCCAGCAGTGTACTACTAGTACTCGTGGATACGCAGTATTTT. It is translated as CASSVLLVLVDTQYF.